This T cell receptor (beta chain) was documented in a study of blood T cell repertoires in COVID-19. Study details: T cells, B-cell-depleted T cells, or PBMCs supplied cDNA or gDNA.

The CDR3 has 13 residues. Trimming cost V 9 bases and J 3 bases; bases outside gene matches: 3. The germline V gene has CDR1 LNHDA and CDR2 SQIVND (reference sequence). Authors' methods: For nucleated cells, counts were estimated from reference gene primer amplification. The protocol was immunoSEQ multiplex PCR, while the TCRdb copy is restricted to in-frame clones and leaves out a portion. The V and J calls and the clone size are those of that table, but D and trimming were determined from the DNA. Among about 35,000 clones listed, about four fifths were seen once. The genes are TRBV19 and TRBJ2-4; 9 bases are a match to TRBD1. The TCR was taken from a man older than 75 with active or convalescent COVID-19. The source material was peripheral blood. The CDR3 nucleotides read TGTGCCAGCGAGGACAGGGGCAAAAACATTCAGTACTTC. Amino acids: CASEDRGKNIQYF.